This entry lists 8 T cell receptor beta chains sequenced from one sample in a study of tumor and adjacent non-tumor tissue in lung cancer. The library came from three nested PCR rounds adapted from ARM-PCR protocols. TCRdb re-derived calls from the multiplex PCR reads in MiXCR, one entry per CDR3 protein. This sample yields some 200,000 distinct CDR3 sequences, of which around 71% are seen a single time; approximately 26% belongs to the top ten. The template was RNA from unsorted bulk tissue. Sequencing was carried out using lung tumor tissue. These receptors all stem from a man between 60 and 70 years old with non-small cell lung cancer.

In regard to this clonotype: One end of the junction does not line up with germline, which may come from a read error. The chain recombines TRBV6-5 with TRBJ2-7, with 8 positions matching TRBD1. In germline, CDR1 is MNHEY, CDR2 SVGAGI. The CDR3 extends over 15 amino acids. The chain's CDR3 is CASSYLTGVVYKQYF. CDR3 nucleotide sequence: TGTGCCAGCAGTTACCTGACAGGGGTAGTCTACAAGCAGTACTTC.

As for this clonotype: At one end the junction does not follow the germline gene, possibly because of a read error. The V gene is TRBV7-9, the J gene TRBJ2-3; 11 bases map to TRBD1. From germline, CDR1 is SEHNR and CDR2 FQNEAQ (reference sequence). This CDR3 has 17 residues. As DNA, the CDR3 is TGTGCCAGCAGCTCACCTCCTAGGGACAGGGGGTTAGATACGCTGTATTTT. This sequence encodes CASSSPPRDRGLDTLYF.

A note on this clonotype: The junction shows a germline mismatch at one end, possibly a read error. This chain connects TRBV5-6 to TRBJ1-1; D is unresolved. Germline CDR1 reads SGHDT; CDR2 reads YYEEEE. The CDR3 extends over 12 amino acids. CDR3 residues: CTSSLVGREAFF. The CDR3 DNA sequence: TGTACCAGCAGCTTGGTAGGGCGTGAAGCTTTCTTT.

A word on this clonotype: This sequence may be a read error, since a much larger clone differs from it by one base. V usage is TRBV20-1 and J usage is TRBJ1-5, with D possibly matching TRBD1 (5 bases). The CDR3 is 16 residues long. The V and J ends lost 1 base and 6 bases respectively, with 19 bases between them. Germline loops: CDR1 DFQATT, CDR2 SNEGSKA (reference sequence). The CDR3 region has the DNA TGCAGTGCTAGAGTTTCCGGGGGGGTTCTCACTCAGCCCCAGCATTTT. It specifies CSARVSGGVLTQPQHF.

As concerns this clonotype: At one end, the junction sequence differs from germline, possibly due to a read error. V is TRBV20-1 and J is TRBJ2-5; tentatively, D is TRBD1 (6 bases). The CDR3 consists of 15 residues. Germline CDR1 DFQATT, CDR2 SNEGSKA (reference sequence). CDR3 sequence (DNA): TGCAATGCTACCCCCAGGCGACTACAGGGAGAGACCCAGTACTTC. Translation: CNATPRRLQGETQYF.

As regards this clonotype: The junction departs from the called germline gene at one end, perhaps through a read error. The chain links TRBV20-1 to TRBJ1-2, with D perhaps matching TRBD1 (5 bases). Germline V gene sequence: CDR1 DFQATT, CDR2 SNEGSKA (reference sequence). The CDR3 has 13 amino acids. The CDR3 DNA reads as TGCTGTGCTATCGACAGTCGCGTTTGGGGCTACACCTTC. Amino acids: CCAIDSRVWGYTF.

In the case of this clonotype: A read error may account for a junction end that differs from germline. V is TRBV20-1 and J is TRBJ2-1; D is undetermined. The CDR3 totals 18 residues. CDR1 and CDR2 from the germline V gene are DFQATT and SNEGSKA (reference sequence). In DNA, the CDR3 is TGCAGTGCTAGAGATCACGCGCGCACTATCGGCACCTACATTGAGCAGTTCTTC. As protein: CSARDHARTIGTYIEQFF.

The V call is TRBV6-5, the J call TRBJ2-3, with 9 bases matching TRBD1. The V gene's germline CDR1 is MNHEY and CDR2 SVGAGI. V was pared by 6 bases and J by 2 bases, with 12 bases of the junction left unmatched. CDR3 length equals 17 residues. The CDR3 here is CASSLAGRDRATDTQYF. CDR3 nucleotides: TGTGCCAGCAGCCTCGCGGGACGGGACAGGGCCACAGATACGCAGTATTTT.